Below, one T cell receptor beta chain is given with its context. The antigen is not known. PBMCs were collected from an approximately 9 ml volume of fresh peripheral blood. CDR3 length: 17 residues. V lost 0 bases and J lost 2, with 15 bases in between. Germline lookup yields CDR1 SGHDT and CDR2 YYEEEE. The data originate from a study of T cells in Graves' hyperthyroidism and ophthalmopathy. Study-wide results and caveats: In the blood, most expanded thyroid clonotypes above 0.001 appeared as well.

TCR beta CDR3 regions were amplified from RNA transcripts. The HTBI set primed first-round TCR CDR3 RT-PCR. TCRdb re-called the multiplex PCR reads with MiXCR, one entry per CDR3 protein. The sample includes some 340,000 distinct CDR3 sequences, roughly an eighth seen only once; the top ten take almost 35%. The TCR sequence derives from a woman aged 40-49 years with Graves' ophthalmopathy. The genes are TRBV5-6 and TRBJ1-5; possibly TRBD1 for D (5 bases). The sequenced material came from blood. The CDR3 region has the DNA TGTGCCAGCAGCTTGGCTCGGCAGGGATACGGCAATCAGCCCCAGCATTTT. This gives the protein CASSLARQGYGNQPQHF.